Below, 2 T cell receptor beta chains from the same sample are listed, as sequenced in a study of T-cell reconstitution after alpha-beta-depleted transplantation in children. The TCRbeta library was prepared with unique molecular identifiers. TCRdb used MiXCR to reprocess the PCR reads, holding one entry per CDR3 protein. The sample has 500,000 to 600,000 distinct CDR3 sequences, around a third seen once. The sample here was PBMCs from the stem cell graft donor, taken from the stem cell graft. The receptors originated from a human donor who donated a stem cell graft to a child with aplastic anemia.

The chain links TRBV5-6 to TRBJ1-4, with a possible D match to TRBD1 (5 bases). V lost 7 bases, J lost 7 bases, and 11 bases lay in between. In germline, CDR1 is SGHDT, CDR2 YYEEEE. This CDR3 region has 12 residues. CDR3 in DNA: TGTGCCAGCGGGGGGAAGGCTGAAAAACTGTTTTTT. As protein: CASGGKAEKLFF.

This clonotype has a handful of counts. The chain employs TRBV6-1 and TRBJ2-1, with D perhaps TRBD2 (6 bases). Trimming shortened V by 4 bases and J by 0 bases, and 10 bases separated the two germline ends. Germline assignment: CDR1 MNHNS and CDR2 SASEGT. The CDR3 loop spans 15 amino acids. The CDR3 spells CASSVFGSSYNEQFF. The CDR3 nucleotides are TGTGCCAGCAGTGTTTTCGGGAGCTCCTACAATGAGCAGTTCTTC.